Detailed here is one T cell receptor (beta chain). No antigen is known for it. The second PCR ran about 6 to 12 cycles with a sample-barcoded 5' primer and J-beta primers. TCRdb reprocessed the 5' RACE reads via MiXCR and lists one record per CDR3 protein. Of approximately 360,000 distinct CDR3 sequences in the sample, approximately 51% were seen once. The sample belongs to a study of blood T cells in healthy people across ages. Background on the study: For every two T cells, template switching captured about one barcoded beta molecule. Study conclusions and caveats: More naive CD4+ cells and higher diversity were found in long-lived than in aged donors.

Germline V gene data show CDR1 as MGHRA and CDR2 as YSYEKL. V was clipped by 0 bases and J by 7 bases; unmatched bases: 9. The CDR3 covers 17 residues. The receptor was derived from a man between 60 and 75 years old in good health. The chain employs TRBV4-1 and TRBJ2-1, with 10 positions matching TRBD2. Sequenced material: blood. CDR3 coding DNA: TGCGCCAGCAGCCAAGAAGTCCTAGCGGGGGCTAAGAATGAGCAGTTCTTC. Encoded protein: CASSQEVLAGAKNEQFF.